This TCR beta chain originates from a study of T cell changes during pregnancy in multiple sclerosis. The CDR3 has 13 residues. Germline V gene sequence: CDR1 SQVTM, CDR2 ANQGSEA. The V and J ends lost 6 bases and 7 bases, in that order; junction bases with no gene match: 11. TCRdb's table, derived via immunoSEQ multiplex PCR, lists solely in-frame clones and lacks some. In the table there are about 40,000 clones, around 93% of which are singletons. The rearrangement links TRBV29-1 to TRBJ1-2; 7 bases match TRBD1. The material was CD4+ T cells from peripheral blood mononuclear cells, obtained before pregnancy. The clonotype comes from a female donor with multiple sclerosis, enrolled in a pregnancy study. CDR3 protein: CSVGRQGTSGYTF. The CDR3 DNA follows: TGCAGCGTGGGAAGACAGGGTACTAGTGGCTACACCTTC.